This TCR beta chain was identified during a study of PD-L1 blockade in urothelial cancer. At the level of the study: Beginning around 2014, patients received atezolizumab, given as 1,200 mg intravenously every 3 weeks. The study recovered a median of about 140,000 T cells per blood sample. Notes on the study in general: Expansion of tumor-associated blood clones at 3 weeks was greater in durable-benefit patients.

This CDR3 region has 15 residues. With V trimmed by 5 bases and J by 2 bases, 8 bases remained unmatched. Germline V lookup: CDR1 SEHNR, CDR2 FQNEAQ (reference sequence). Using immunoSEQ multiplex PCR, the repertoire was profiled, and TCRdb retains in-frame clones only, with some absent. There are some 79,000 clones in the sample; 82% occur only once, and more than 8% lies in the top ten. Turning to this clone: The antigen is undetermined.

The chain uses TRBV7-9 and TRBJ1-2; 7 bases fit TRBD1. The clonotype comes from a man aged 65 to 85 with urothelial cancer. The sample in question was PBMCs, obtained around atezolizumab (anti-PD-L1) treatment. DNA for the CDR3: TGTGCCAGCAGCACCGCACAGGGGTCGAACTATGGCTACACCTTC. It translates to CASSTAQGSNYGYTF.